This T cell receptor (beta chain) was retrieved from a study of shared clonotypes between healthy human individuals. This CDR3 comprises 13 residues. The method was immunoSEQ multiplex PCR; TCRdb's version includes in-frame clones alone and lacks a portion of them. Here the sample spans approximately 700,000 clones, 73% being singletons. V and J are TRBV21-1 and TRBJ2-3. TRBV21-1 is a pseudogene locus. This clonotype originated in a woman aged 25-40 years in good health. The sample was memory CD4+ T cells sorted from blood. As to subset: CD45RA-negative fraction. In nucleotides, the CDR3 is TGTGCCAGGCGGGACATCGACACAGATACGCAGTATTTT. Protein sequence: CARRDIDTDTQYF.